The rows below give T cell receptor beta chains drawn from one sample of a study of shared clonotypes between healthy human individuals. Only in-frame clones appear in the TCRdb table, and some are missing; sequencing was by immunoSEQ multiplex PCR. The sample gives roughly 1,100,000 clones, more than 60% of which show up once; about 1.5% is in the top ten. Sequenced material: memory CD4+ T cells sorted from blood. The receptors were gathered from a young man in good health. The CDR3 runs from the conserved cysteine through the conserved F or W. Fields, in order: D gene, V gene, J gene, clone size, CDR3 DNA, CDR3 protein. The D gene is left open where the match is weak. Some rows mark clone size as missing; the rest say once, few, many or name a class of expanded clone.

D: TRBD2; V: TRBV6-1; J: TRBJ2-3; size: -; DNA: TGTGCCAGCAGTGAATCCAGCGGGAGGGTAGATACGCAGTATTTT; CDR3: CASSESSGRVDTQYF
D: -; V: TRBV27; J: TRBJ1-4; size: few; DNA: TGTGCCAGCAGTTTTGGGCAGGCTAATGAAAAACTGTTTTTT; CDR3: CASSFGQANEKLFF
D: -; V: TRBV5-1; J: TRBJ2-7; size: -; DNA: TGCGCCAGCAGCTTTCAGGCAGACGTGAACGAGCAGTACTTC; CDR3: CASSFQADVNEQYF
D: TRBD1; V: TRBV18; J: TRBJ1-3; size: -; DNA: TGTGCCAGCTCACCACAGGGACAGGGGGCTGGAAACACCATATATTTT; CDR3: CASSPQGQGAGNTIYF
D: -; V: TRBV4-3; J: TRBJ2-2; size: few; DNA: TGCGCCAGCGGACATAACAGCCATAACACCGGGGAGCTGTTTTTT; CDR3: CASGHNSHNTGELFF
D: TRBD1; V: TRBV5-3; J: TRBJ2-7; size: -; DNA: TGTGCCAGAAGCCCCGTGCACCGGCACAGGGGCGAGGGTGACGAGCAGTACTTC; CDR3: CARSPVHRHRGEGDEQYF
D: -; V: TRBV4-1; J: TRBJ2-1; size: -; DNA: TGCGCCAGCAGCCAAGAGGGTGCAGCCTACAATGAGCAGTTCTTC; CDR3: CASSQEGAAYNEQFF
D: -; V: TRBV10-2; J: TRBJ1-1; size: -; DNA: TGCGCCAGCATTAACCGGGACATTGCGGGCACTGAAGCTTTCTTT; CDR3: CASINRDIAGTEAFF
D: TRBD1; V: TRBV18; J: TRBJ2-7; size: -; DNA: TGTGCCAGCTCATCGAACAGGGGGCGCGGCTCCTACGAGCAGTACTTC; CDR3: CASSSNRGRGSYEQYF
D: -; V: TRBV9; J: TRBJ1-1; size: -; DNA: TGTGCCAGCAGCGTCGACATTTTGAACACTGAAGCTTTCTTT; CDR3: CASSVDILNTEAFF
D: TRBD1; V: TRBV11-1; J: TRBJ1-1; size: -; DNA: TGTGCCAGCAGTATTTCGACAGGGTCGAACACTGAAGCTTTCTTT; CDR3: CASSISTGSNTEAFF
D: -; V: TRBV7-2; J: TRBJ2-1; size: few; DNA: TGTGCCAGCAGCTTAAGAAGCTGGAATGAGCAGTTCTTC; CDR3: CASSLRSWNEQFF
D: -; V: TRBV7-8; J: TRBJ1-4; size: -; DNA: TGTGCCAGCAGCTTAGCATCACAAGGTGAAAAACTGTTTTTT; CDR3: CASSLASQGEKLFF
D: -; V: TRBV14; J: TRBJ2-2; size: -; DNA: TGTGCCAGCAGCCGAGACAACTTGTCCGGGGAGCTGTTTTTT; CDR3: CASSRDNLSGELFF
D: TRBD1; V: TRBV5-1; J: TRBJ1-2; size: -; DNA: TGCGCCAGCCGCTACGGGACAGCCGACAACTATGGCTACACCTTC; CDR3: CASRYGTADNYGYTF
D: -; V: TRBV7-2; J: TRBJ2-7; size: once; DNA: TGTGCCAGCAGCTCCAGGACAGGAGGGAACTACGAGCAGTACTTC; CDR3: CASSSRTGGNYEQYF
D: TRBD1; V: TRBV30; J: TRBJ2-3; size: -; DNA: TGTGCCTGCCGGGACAGGGGGACAGATACGCAGTATTTT; CDR3: CACRDRGTDTQYF
D: -; V: TRBV6-1; J: TRBJ2-7; size: -; DNA: TGTGCCAGCAGTGAAGCGGGTCACAGGTACTTC; CDR3: CASSEAGHRYF
D: -; V: TRBV6-5; J: TRBJ1-3; size: once; DNA: TGTGCCAGCAGTTACTCTGTAGGTCCTGGAAACACCATATATTTT; CDR3: CASSYSVGPGNTIYF
D: -; V: TRBV27; J: TRBJ1-4; size: -; DNA: TGTGCCAGCAGTCCCTCGGGGGGTGGGAGGGTAAGGGATGAAAAACTGTTTTTT; CDR3: CASSPSGGGRVRDEKLFF
D: TRBD2; V: TRBV6-1; J: TRBJ2-1; size: few; DNA: TGTGCCAGCAGTGGCCCTCTAGCGGGGGCGTACTACAATGAGCAGTTCTTC; CDR3: CASSGPLAGAYYNEQFF
D: -; V: TRBV18; J: TRBJ1-5; size: -; DNA: TGTGCCAGCTCACCACTTGGGGGGTACCAGCCCCAGCATTTT; CDR3: CASSPLGGYQPQHF
D: TRBD1; V: TRBV2; J: TRBJ1-5; size: -; DNA: TGTGCCGGTAAACAGGGGAGGGATCAGCCCCAGCATTTT; CDR3: CAGKQGRDQPQHF
D: -; V: TRBV19; J: TRBJ1-2; size: -; DNA: TGTGCCAGTAGTCTCGGAACAGCTAACTATGGCTACACCTTC; CDR3: CASSLGTANYGYTF
D: TRBD2; V: TRBV19; J: TRBJ2-7; size: -; DNA: TGTGCCAGTAGTATAACAGCGGGACTAGACTCCTACGAGCAGTACTTC; CDR3: CASSITAGLDSYEQYF
D: TRBD2; V: TRBV7-9; J: TRBJ2-5; size: -; DNA: TGTGCCAGCAGCATTGCTAGCGGCCAAGAGACCCAGTACTTC; CDR3: CASSIASGQETQYF
D: TRBD2; V: TRBV11-3; J: TRBJ2-2; size: -; DNA: TGTGCCAGCAGCTTAAGACTAGCGGGAACTACCGGGGAGCTGTTTTTT; CDR3: CASSLRLAGTTGELFF
D: -; V: TRBV6-5; J: TRBJ2-2; size: -; DNA: TGTGCCAGCAGTTCCCCGGGACAGAACACCGGGGAGCTGTTTTTT; CDR3: CASSSPGQNTGELFF
D: -; V: TRBV6-1; J: TRBJ1-2; size: few; DNA: TGTGCCAGCAGTGAACCCAGGGGAGACAACCTCAACTATGGCTACACCTTC; CDR3: CASSEPRGDNLNYGYTF
D: -; V: TRBV28; J: TRBJ2-3; size: many; DNA: TGTGCCAGCAGTCCGAGCCCCTGGAGGGACAGCACAGATACGCAGTATTTT; CDR3: CASSPSPWRDSTDTQYF
D: -; V: TRBV9; J: TRBJ2-7; size: -; DNA: TGTGCCAGCAGCCCCCGGTCGGGGGGCTTTTACGAGCAGTACTTC; CDR3: CASSPRSGGFYEQYF
D: TRBD1; V: TRBV28; J: TRBJ1-4; size: once; DNA: TGTGCCAGTTCGACAGGGGGGGCAAATGAAAAACTGTTTTTT; CDR3: CASSTGGANEKLFF
D: -; V: TRBV25-1; J: TRBJ2-5; size: -; DNA: TGTGCCAGCACTGGCAGGGGGGGACATTCGGAGACCCAGTACTTC; CDR3: CASTGRGGHSETQYF
D: -; V: TRBV5-6; J: TRBJ2-2; size: -; DNA: TGTGCCAGCAGCTTGGGGACAATCACCGGGGAGCTGTTTTTT; CDR3: CASSLGTITGELFF